These 25 T cell receptor beta chains were all obtained from the same sample, sequenced in a study of long-term antiretroviral therapy in people with HIV. Version v3.0 of the immunoSEQ assay was performed at survey level. Only in-frame clones appear in the TCRdb table, and some are missing; sequencing was by immunoSEQ multiplex PCR. The sample has under 20,000 clones; roughly 90% are singletons. The source was unsorted PBMCs, collected 0.3 years after starting antiretroviral therapy. These TCRs come from a man in his 60s with HIV.

This clone was seen once. The V call is TRBV5-1, the J call TRBJ2-3, with a weak D call TRBD1 (5 bases). The CDR3 consists of 14 residues. V was shortened by 2 bases and J by 2 bases, with 9 bases between the two germline ends. Germline CDR1 and CDR2: SGHRS and YFSETQ. The CDR3: CASSFDRVTDTQYF. The CDR3 region has the DNA TGCGCCAGCAGCTTTGACAGAGTCACAGATACGCAGTATTTT.

The chain joins TRBV30 to TRBJ1-6, with no clear D. The CDR3 spans 14 residues. Germline values: CDR1 GTSNPN, CDR2 SVGIG (reference sequence). V was cut by 2 bases and J by 7 bases, with 12 bases left in between. This CDR3 is CAWSTLSVNSPLHF. In nucleotides, the CDR3 is TGTGCCTGGAGTACGTTGTCAGTCAATTCACCCCTCCACTTT. Looking up the rest from reference TRBV30 and TRBJ1-6 gives the full variable domain: SQTIHQWPATLVQPVGSPLSLECTVEGTSNPNLYWYRQAAGRGLQLLFYSVGIGQISSEVPQNLSASRPQDRQFILSSKKLLLSDSGFYLCAWSTLSVNSPLHFGNGTRLTVT.

This rearrangement joins TRBV11-2 to TRBJ1-5; D is uncertain. Germline loops: CDR1 SGHAT, CDR2 FQNNGV. The CDR3 consists of 12 residues. Trimming left V 8 bases short and J 3 bases short, with 8 bases between. The CDR3 here is CASGQSNQPQHF. In DNA, the CDR3 is TGTGCCAGCGGGCAGTCCAATCAGCCCCAGCATTTT.

This chain joins TRBV28 and TRBJ1-2; D is ambiguous. The CDR3 contains 17 residues. Trimming cost V 3 bases and J 3 bases, with 20 bases left between them. The germline gives CDR1 MDHEN, CDR2 SYDVKM. Here the CDR3 reads CASSFPPINRVDYGYTF. The CDR3 bases are TGTGCCAGCAGTTTCCCCCCTATTAATAGGGTTGACTATGGCTACACCTTC.

This sequence joins TRBV6-5 and TRBJ1-3; 7 bases map to TRBD1. With 5 bases clipped from V and 4 bases from J, the junction kept 8 bases outside the gene matches. Per the germline V gene, CDR1 is MNHEY and CDR2 is SVGAGI. This CDR3 has 15 amino acids. The CDR3 is CASSRGRSTGNTIYF. CDR3 DNA: TGTGCCAGCAGTAGGGGGCGTTCAACCGGAAACACCATATATTTT.

This sequence joins TRBV7-2 and TRBJ2-1; TRBD2 matches 9 bases. Trimming at V came to 5 bases and at J to 4 bases, leaving 9 bases not matched to a gene. CDR3 length: 16 amino acids. Germline CDR1 reads SGHTA; CDR2 reads FQGNSA. The CDR3 sequence: CASSPGGSGGYNEQFF. In DNA, the CDR3 is TGTGCCAGCAGCCCCGGAGGTAGCGGGGGATACAATGAGCAGTTCTTC. Based on the CDR3 plus reference TRBV7-2 and TRBJ2-1, the full variable domain is GAGVSQSPSNKVTEKGKDVELRCDPISGHTALYWYRQSLGQGLEFLIYFQGNSAPDKSGLPSDRFSAERTGGSVSTLTIQRTQQEDSAVYLCASSPGGSGGYNEQFFGPGTRLTVL.

The J gene is TRBJ2-5, the V gene TRBV19, with TRBD2 matching over 11 bases. The CDR3 is 16 residues long. With V trimmed by 1 base and J by 1 base, 2 bases remained unmatched. Germline V lookup: CDR1 LNHDA, CDR2 SQIVND (reference sequence). CDR3 sequence reads: CASSIGGLAGQETQYF. CDR3 in DNA: TGTGCCAGTAGTATAGGTGGACTAGCGGGCCAAGAGACCCAGTACTTC.

The V call is TRBV21-1, the J call TRBJ1-4; the listed D gene, TRBD1, was not tested against the DNA. TRBV21-1 is listed as a pseudogene. The CDR3 has 14 residues. The CDR3 bases are TGTGCCAGCAGCAAACCCGGGACACATGAAAAACTGTTTTTT. Translated, it gives CASSKPGTHEKLFF.

The chain carries TRBV2 and TRBJ2-5, with D tentatively TRBD2 (5 bases). V lost 3 bases and J 4 bases, leaving 6 bases between the germline ends. Germline CDR1 and CDR2: SNHLY and FYNNEI. This CDR3 region has 12 residues. The CDR3 sequence: CASSDLAETQYF. For the CDR3, the DNA is TGTGCCAGCAGTGACCTAGCAGAGACCCAGTACTTC.

This clone is a singleton in its sample. The chain joins TRBV6-1 to TRBJ1-1, with TRBD1 as a possible D gene (5 bases). The V and J ends lost 6 bases and 0 bases respectively, with 8 bases between them. The germline V gene encodes CDR1 MNHNS and CDR2 SASEGT. The CDR3 has 13 residues. CDR3: CASSRTLNTEAFF. CDR3 nucleotide sequence: TGTGCCAGCAGCCGGACACTGAACACTGAAGCTTTCTTT.

The V call is TRBV11-2, the J call TRBJ2-1; no clear D gene. The CDR3 loop spans 13 amino acids. V was clipped by 0 bases and J by 13 bases, with 13 bases between them. CDR1 is SGHAT and CDR2 is FQNNGV in the germline V gene. CDR3 coding DNA: TGTGCCAGCAGCTTAGATTTAGGGCGCAAACAGTTCTTC. Protein: CASSLDLGRKQFF.

The chain employs TRBV4-1 and TRBJ2-5; unclear D gene. The CDR3 contains 13 residues. Trimming took 3 bases from V and 2 from J, leaving 7 bases between them. The germline gives CDR1 MGHRA, CDR2 YSYEKL. The chain's CDR3 is CASSQWRQETQYF. CDR3 sequence (DNA): TGCGCCAGCAGCCAGTGGCGTCAAGAGACCCAGTACTTC.

In this sample, this clone turned up once. The chain combines TRBV18 with TRBJ1-5; 9 bases fit TRBD1. CDR3 length: 18 amino acids. The J segment lost 5 bases and the V segment lost 3 bases, leaving 14 bases of the junction unmatched. Germline lookup yields CDR1 KGHSH and CDR2 LQKENI. CDR3 in amino acids: CASSPLAGTGKEDQPQHF. The CDR3 region has the DNA TGTGCCAGCTCACCGTTAGCTGGGACAGGGAAGGAAGATCAGCCCCAGCATTTT.

The J gene is TRBJ2-5, the V gene TRBV29-1; weak D call: TRBD2 (7 bases). This CDR3 region has 13 residues. CDR1 is SQVTM, CDR2 ANQGSEA, per germline. The germline V and J ends were trimmed by 6 bases and 6 bases, with 17 bases remaining between them. The CDR3 region is CSVRGGQVQTQYF. DNA for the CDR3: TGCAGCGTGAGGGGGGGGCAGGTGCAGACCCAGTACTTC.

This clone was picked up one time. The V gene is TRBV18, the J gene TRBJ1-6; D is possibly TRBD1 (6 bases). The V end lost 3 bases, the J end lost 2 bases, and 23 bases lay between the germline ends. CDR3 size: 20 residues. Looked up from germline, CDR1 is KGHSH and CDR2 is LQKENI. CDR3 residues: CASSPGGGRGKFAYNSPLHF. The CDR3 bases are TGTGCCAGCTCACCGGGTGGAGGCAGGGGAAAATTCGCCTATAATTCACCCCTCCACTTT. Full variable domain (outside the CDR3, taken from reference TRBV18 and TRBJ1-6): NAGVMQNPRHLVRRRGQEARLRCSPMKGHSHVYWYRQLPEEGLKFMVYLQKENIIDESGMPKERFSAEFPKEGPSILRIQQVVRGDSAAYFCASSPGGGRGKFAYNSPLHFGNGTRLTVT.

The gene calls are TRBV6-1 and TRBJ1-2; 7 nucleotides line up with TRBD1. This CDR3 has 15 residues. V lost 1 base, J lost 4 bases, and 6 bases stayed unmatched. Germline CDR1 MNHNS, CDR2 SASEGT. The CDR3 here is CASSEVTGDSYGYTF. DNA for the CDR3: TGTGCCAGCAGTGAAGTTACAGGGGACAGCTATGGCTACACCTTC.

This clone was recorded only once. J is TRBJ2-1 and V is TRBV27; D is possibly TRBD2 (5 bases). This CDR3 region has 14 residues. V dropped 3 bases and J dropped 0 bases, with 6 bases sitting between them. The germline gives CDR1 MNHEY, CDR2 SMNVEV (reference sequence). The CDR3 spells CASSFGSSYNEQFF. In nucleotides, the CDR3 is TGTGCCAGCAGTTTTGGGAGCTCCTACAATGAGCAGTTCTTC.

The V gene is TRBV5-1, the J gene TRBJ1-1, with TRBD1 as a possible D gene (6 bases). This CDR3 is 14 amino acids long. V shed 4 bases and J shed 1 base, with 11 bases lying between them. Germline assignment: CDR1 SGHRS and CDR2 YFSETQ. CDR3 coding DNA: TGCGCCAGCAGCACACAGGGAAGGAACACTGAAGCTTTCTTT. It specifies CASSTQGRNTEAFF.

This chain links TRBV2 with TRBJ1-3; 7 bases map to TRBD1. This CDR3 has 13 residues. The V segment lost 8 bases and the J segment 4 bases; nucleotides outside the gene matches: 5. The V gene's germline CDR1 is SNHLY and CDR2 FYNNEI. This CDR3 is CASLTGQGNTIYF. For the CDR3, the DNA is TGTGCCAGCCTGACAGGGCAGGGAAACACCATATATTTT.

The chain employs TRBV4-1 and TRBJ2-5, with no clear D. Germline V gene data show CDR1 as MGHRA and CDR2 as YSYEKL. V lost 1 base and J lost 3, with 9 bases in between. This CDR3 has 14 residues. The CDR3 loop is CASSQVGEKETQYF. CDR3 in DNA: TGCGCCAGCAGCCAAGTTGGGGAAAAAGAGACCCAGTACTTC.

This clone was counted a single time. This sequence joins TRBV28 and TRBJ2-6; TRBD1 agrees at 7 bases. This CDR3 region has 18 residues. CDR1 and CDR2 (germline): MDHEN, SYDVKM. Losses at the gene ends were 5 bases for V and 0 bases for J; bases not matched to a gene: 10. CDR3 sequence: CASSGPGQSISGANVLTF. For the CDR3, the DNA is TGTGCCAGCAGTGGACCGGGACAGTCGATCTCTGGGGCCAACGTCCTGACTTTC.

The genes are TRBV7-2 and TRBJ2-2; D not certain. The V end was cut by 3 bases, the J end by 1 base, with 6 bases between. The CDR3 covers 14 residues. CDR1 and CDR2 (germline): SGHTA, FQGNSA. The CDR3 DNA is TGTGCCAGCAGCTTGTATCGGAACACCGGGGAGCTGTTTTTT. Its translation: CASSLYRNTGELFF.

The rearrangement links TRBV5-1 to TRBJ2-1; 7 nucleotides line up with TRBD2. With V trimmed by 0 bases and J by 1 base, 7 bases remained unmatched. This CDR3 spans 17 amino acids. The germline gives CDR1 SGHRS, CDR2 YFSETQ. CDR3 region: CASSLVRETRSYNEQFF. CDR3 nucleotides: TGCGCCAGCAGCTTGGTGCGGGAGACCAGATCCTACAATGAGCAGTTCTTC.

The V gene is TRBV9, the J gene TRBJ1-6, with 8 bases aligning to TRBD1. The CDR3 loop spans 15 amino acids. With 4 bases clipped from V and 7 bases from J, the junction kept 7 bases outside the gene matches. Germline CDR1 and CDR2: SGDLS and YYNGEE. The DNA of the CDR3 is TGTGCCAGCAGCTCCTGGACAGGGATCAATTCACCCCTCCACTTT. It encodes CASSSWTGINSPLHF.

This clone has only one observation. The J gene is TRBJ2-1, the V gene TRBV7-9, with D unclear. Trimming cost V 1 base and J 3 bases, with 7 bases left between them. CDR3 length: 14 amino acids. Germline V gene lookup returns CDR1 SEHNR and CDR2 FQNEAQ (reference sequence). DNA of the CDR3: TGTGCCAGCAGCTTAGTCCAGATCTACAATGAGCAGTTCTTC. This codes for CASSLVQIYNEQFF. Combining the CDR3 with reference TRBV7-9 and TRBJ2-1 gives the whole variable domain DTGVSQNPRHKITKRGQNVTFRCDPISEHNRLYWYRQTLGQGPEFLTYFQNEAQLEKSRLLSDRFSAERPKGSFSTLEIQRTEQGDSAMYLCASSLVQIYNEQFFGPGTRLTVL.